This T cell receptor beta chain is drawn from a study of Ad26.COV2.S vaccination and SARS-CoV-2 variants. TCRdb's copy holds only in-frame clones and misses some; the assay was immunoSEQ multiplex PCR. The repertoire includes about 350,000 clones, 80% to 90% of them detected once, and approximately 11% sits in the top ten. For this clone: The same CDR3 can be traced to other DNA sequences in this sample.

This CDR3 has 14 amino acids. The germline V and J ends were trimmed by 1 base and 0 bases, with 4 bases remaining between them. Germline V CDR1 and CDR2: KGHSH, LQKENI. This sample's treatment: about 20 received Ad26.COV2.S at low or high dose, single or two shots; about 5 received placebo; per-sample allocation not given. At day 63 after the first vaccine or placebo injection, samples were drawn. The clonotype was recovered from a person between 18 and 65 years old who received the Ad26.COV2.S COVID-19 vaccine or a placebo. The specimen comprised peripheral blood, sampled in a trial of Ad26.COV2.S vaccine versus placebo. The rearrangement uses TRBV18 and TRBJ1-3, with D unresolved. CDR3 region: CASSPQNSGNTIYF. CDR3 sequence (DNA): TGTGCCAGCTCACCACAAAACTCTGGAAACACCATATATTTT.